This paragraph reports one T cell receptor (beta chain). Sequencing was performed with immunoSEQ multiplex PCR; in TCRdb, only in-frame clones are kept and a portion is missing. The sample gives 10,000 or so clones, 78% of which show up once; approximately 9% is in the top ten. Germline loops: CDR1 SGHTA, CDR2 FQGNSA. CDR3 length: 15 residues. With 5 bases clipped from V and 0 bases from J, the junction kept 6 bases outside the gene matches. This specimen belongs to a study of ipilimumab plus nivolumab after autologous stem cell transplantation. This TCR derives from a male donor with diffuse large B-cell lymphoma. The sequencing here drew on PBMCs, taken in a trial of ipilimumab plus nivolumab as post-transplant consolidation. The gene calls are TRBV7-2 and TRBJ2-7, with TRBD2 matching 8 bases. CDR3 nucleotide sequence: TGTGCCAGCAGCCCGGGAGGGACTGTCTCCTACGAGCAGTACTTC. This sequence encodes CASSPGGTVSYEQYF.